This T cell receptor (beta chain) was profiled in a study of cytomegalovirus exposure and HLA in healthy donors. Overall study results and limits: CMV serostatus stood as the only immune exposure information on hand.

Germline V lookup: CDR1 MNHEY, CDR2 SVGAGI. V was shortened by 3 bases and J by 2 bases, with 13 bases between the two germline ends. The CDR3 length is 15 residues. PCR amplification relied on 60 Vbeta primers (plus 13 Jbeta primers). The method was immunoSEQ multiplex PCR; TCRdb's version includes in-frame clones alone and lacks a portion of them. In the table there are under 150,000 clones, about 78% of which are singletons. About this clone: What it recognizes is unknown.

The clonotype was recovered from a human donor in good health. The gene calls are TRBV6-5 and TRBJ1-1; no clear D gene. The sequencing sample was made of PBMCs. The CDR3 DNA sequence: TGTGCCAGCAGTTATTTTCCGGGTACCAACACTGAAGCTTTCTTT. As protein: CASSYFPGTNTEAFF.